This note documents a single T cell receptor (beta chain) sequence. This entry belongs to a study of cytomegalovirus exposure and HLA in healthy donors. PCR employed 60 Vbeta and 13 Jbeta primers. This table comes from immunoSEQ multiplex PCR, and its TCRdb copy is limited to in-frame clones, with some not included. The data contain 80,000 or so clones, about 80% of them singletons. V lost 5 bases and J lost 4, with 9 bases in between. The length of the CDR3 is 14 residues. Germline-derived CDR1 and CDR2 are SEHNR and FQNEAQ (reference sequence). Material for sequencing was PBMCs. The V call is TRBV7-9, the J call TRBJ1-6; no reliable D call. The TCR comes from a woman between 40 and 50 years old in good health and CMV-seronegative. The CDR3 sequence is CASSLNVYNSPLHF. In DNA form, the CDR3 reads TGTGCCAGCAGCCTTAATGTGTATAATTCACCCCTCCACTTT.